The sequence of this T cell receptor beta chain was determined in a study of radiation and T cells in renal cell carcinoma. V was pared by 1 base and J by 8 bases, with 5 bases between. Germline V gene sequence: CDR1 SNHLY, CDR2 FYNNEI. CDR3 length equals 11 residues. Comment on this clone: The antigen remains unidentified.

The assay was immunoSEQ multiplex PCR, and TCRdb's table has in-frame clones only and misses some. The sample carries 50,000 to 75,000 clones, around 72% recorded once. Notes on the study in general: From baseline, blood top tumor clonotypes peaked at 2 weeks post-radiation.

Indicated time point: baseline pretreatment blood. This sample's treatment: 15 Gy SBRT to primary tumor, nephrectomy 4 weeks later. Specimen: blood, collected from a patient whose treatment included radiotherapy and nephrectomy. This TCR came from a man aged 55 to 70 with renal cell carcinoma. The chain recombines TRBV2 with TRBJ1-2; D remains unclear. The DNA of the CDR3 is TGTGCCAGCAGTGAAGACGGCGGCTACACCTTC. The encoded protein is CASSEDGGYTF.